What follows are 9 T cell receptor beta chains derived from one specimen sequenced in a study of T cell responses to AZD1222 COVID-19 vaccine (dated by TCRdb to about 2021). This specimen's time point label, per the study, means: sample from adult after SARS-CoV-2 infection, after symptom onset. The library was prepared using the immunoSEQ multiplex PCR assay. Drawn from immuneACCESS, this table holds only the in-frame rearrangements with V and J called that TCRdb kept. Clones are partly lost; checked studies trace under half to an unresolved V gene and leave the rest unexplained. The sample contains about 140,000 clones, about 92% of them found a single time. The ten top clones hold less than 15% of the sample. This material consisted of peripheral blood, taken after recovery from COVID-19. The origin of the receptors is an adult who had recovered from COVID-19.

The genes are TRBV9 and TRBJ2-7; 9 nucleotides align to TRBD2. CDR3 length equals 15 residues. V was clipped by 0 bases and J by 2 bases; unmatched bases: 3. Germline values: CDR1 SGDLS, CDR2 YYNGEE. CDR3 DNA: TGTGCCAGCAGCGTAGTAGCGGGAGCCCCCTACGAGCAGTACTTC. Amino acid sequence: CASSVVAGAPYEQYF.

The CDR3 nucleotides read TGTGCCAGCAGCTTAGCCGGGACTTCCAGGACCAATGAGCAGTTCTTC. Residues: CASSLAGTSRTNEQFF. The V and J genes are TRBV7-8 and TRBJ2-1; the D gene is possibly TRBD2 (6 bases). This CDR3 spans 16 amino acids. CDR1 is SGHVS, CDR2 FQNEAQ, per germline. Trimming took 0 bases from V and 6 from J, leaving 15 bases between them.

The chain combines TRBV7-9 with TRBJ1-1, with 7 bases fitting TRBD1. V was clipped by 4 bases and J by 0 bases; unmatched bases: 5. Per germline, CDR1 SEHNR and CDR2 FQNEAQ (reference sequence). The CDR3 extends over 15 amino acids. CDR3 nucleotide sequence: TGTGCCAGCAGCTCGGACAGGTCAATGAACACTGAAGCTTTCTTT. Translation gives CASSSDRSMNTEAFF.

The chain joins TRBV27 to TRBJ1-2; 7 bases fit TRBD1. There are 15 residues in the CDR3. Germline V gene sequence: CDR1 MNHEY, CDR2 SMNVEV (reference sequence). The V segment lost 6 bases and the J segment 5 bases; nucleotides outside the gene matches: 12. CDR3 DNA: TGTGCCAGCAGGGGCCCCGTGGACAGGAATTATGGCTACACCTTC. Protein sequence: CASRGPVDRNYGYTF.

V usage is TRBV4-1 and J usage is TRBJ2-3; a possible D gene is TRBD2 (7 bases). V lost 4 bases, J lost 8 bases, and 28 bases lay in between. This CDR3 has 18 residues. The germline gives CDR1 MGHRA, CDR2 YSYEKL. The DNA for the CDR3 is TGCGCCAGCAGCCGACGTCACCAAGTTGCGGGAGAGGGGGGTACGCAGTATTTT. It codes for CASSRRHQVAGEGGTQYF.

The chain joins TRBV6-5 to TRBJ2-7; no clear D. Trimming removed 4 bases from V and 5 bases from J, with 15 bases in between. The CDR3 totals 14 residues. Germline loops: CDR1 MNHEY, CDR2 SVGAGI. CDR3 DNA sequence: TGTGCCAGCAGTTCGGACCCCACTCTCCACGAGCAGTACTTC. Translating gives CASSSDPTLHEQYF.

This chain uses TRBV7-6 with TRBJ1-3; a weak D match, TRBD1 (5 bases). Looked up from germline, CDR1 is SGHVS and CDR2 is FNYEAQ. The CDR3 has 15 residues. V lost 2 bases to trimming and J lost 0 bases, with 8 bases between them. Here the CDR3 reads CASSLTGVSGNTIYF. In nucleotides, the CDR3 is TGTGCCAGCAGCTTAACGGGGGTCTCTGGAAACACCATATATTTT.

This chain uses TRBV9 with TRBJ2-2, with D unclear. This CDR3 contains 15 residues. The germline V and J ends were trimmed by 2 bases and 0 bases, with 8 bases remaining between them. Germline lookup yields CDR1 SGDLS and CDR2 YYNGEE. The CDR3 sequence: CASSVGPSNTGELFF. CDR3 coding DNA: TGTGCCAGCAGCGTCGGCCCCTCGAACACCGGGGAGCTGTTTTTT.

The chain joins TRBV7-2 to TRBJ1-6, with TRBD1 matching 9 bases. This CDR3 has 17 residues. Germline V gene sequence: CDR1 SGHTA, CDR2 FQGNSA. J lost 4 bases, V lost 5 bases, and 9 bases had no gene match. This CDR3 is CASSPGTGQGYNSPLHF. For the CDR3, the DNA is TGTGCCAGCAGCCCCGGGACAGGGCAGGGATATAATTCACCCCTCCACTTT.